What follows are 10 T cell receptor beta chains derived from one specimen sequenced in a study of response to subunit inactivated influenza vaccine. TCRdb redid the calling of the RT-PCR reads with MiXCR, one entry per CDR3 protein. The table shows roughly 550,000 distinct CDR3 sequences, with roughly 25% occurring only once. These data were also reused for a study on T cells expressing NK-cell markers. That study reports: The authors made TCR beta cDNA libraries by 5'RACE template switching. This switching added a universal primer site and UMIs.

The sequencing here drew on CD4+ T cells sorted from PBMCs, taken 11 to 12 days after vaccination. These receptors all stem from a man in his forties or fifties who received an inactivated influenza vaccine.

Here the CDR3 reads CAISARDPSTDTQYF. DNA for the CDR3: TGTGCCATCAGTGCGAGGGACCCTAGCACAGATACGCAGTATTTT. The J gene is TRBJ2-3, the V gene TRBV10-3, with D perhaps TRBD1 or TRBD2 (5 bases each). The germline CDR1 and CDR2 sequences are ENHRY and SYGVKD. The CDR3 has 15 amino acids. With 4 bases removed from V and 0 bases from J, the gap between germline ends came to 11 bases.

The V and J genes are TRBV6-1 and TRBJ2-7; D may correspond to TRBD1 or TRBD2 (5 bases each). This CDR3 is 14 amino acids long. Germline V lookup: CDR1 MNHNS, CDR2 SASEGT. The ends were cut back, 5 bases at V and 1 base at J, with 12 bases in the middle. The CDR3 DNA sequence: TGTGCCAGCAGTCTCCGGGACGGATCCTACGAGCAGTACTTC. It encodes CASSLRDGSYEQYF.

This clonotype was recorded once. This chain connects TRBV19 to TRBJ2-7, with D possibly matching TRBD1 (5 bases). The CDR3 consists of 14 residues. The ends were cut back, 6 bases at V and 0 bases at J, with 12 bases in the middle. Germline assignment: CDR1 LNHDA and CDR2 SQIVND (reference sequence). The CDR3 loop is CASSTTTVSYEQYF. In nucleotides, the CDR3 is TGTGCCAGTAGCACGACGACAGTCTCCTACGAGCAGTACTTC.

V is TRBV6-2 or TRBV6-3 and J is TRBJ2-1, with no clear D. CDR1 and CDR2 from the germline V gene are MNHEY and SVGEGT. V lost 9 bases to trimming and J lost 0 bases, with 12 bases between them. The CDR3 contains 14 residues. The CDR3 nucleotides read TGTGCCAGTTCTCGGGTAAGCTCCTACAATGAGCAGTTCTTC. Translation gives CASSRVSSYNEQFF.

CDR3: CASSLAVDNEKLFF. CDR3 sequence (DNA): TGTGCCAGCAGCTTAGCGGTGGATAATGAAAAACTGTTTTTT. The chain employs TRBV7-9 and TRBJ1-4; D is ambiguous. This CDR3 is 14 amino acids long. Germline V lookup: CDR1 SEHNR, CDR2 FQNEAQ (reference sequence). V was pared by 0 bases and J by 4 bases, with 6 bases between.

This clonotype has more than one count but fewer than ten. At one of its ends the junction is not consistent with the germline gene, which may arise from a read error. The chain recombines TRBV9 with TRBJ1-1; perhaps TRBD1 as D (5 bases). The CDR3 runs to 13 residues. Germline CDR1 is SGDLS and CDR2 is YYNGEE. CDR3 residues: CASSARLTEKAFF. In DNA, the CDR3 is TGTGCCAGTAGCGCCCGATTGACAGAGAAAGCTTTCTTT.

This chain joins TRBV18 and TRBJ2-3; D is perhaps TRBD1 or TRBD2 (5 bases each). The CDR3 sequence is 16 residues long. Germline V gene data show CDR1 as KGHSH and CDR2 as LQKENI. Trimming stripped 3 bases from V and 3 bases from J, with 16 bases between. The CDR3, as DNA: TGTGCCAGCTCACCCGGGGACCTTAAAGTGACAGATACGCAGTATTTT. Its protein is CASSPGDLKVTDTQYF.

CDR3 nucleotides: TGTGCCAGCAGTTTAGCCCCCCTGGACAGGGGGCAAGAGACCCAGTACTTC. It codes for CASSLAPLDRGQETQYF. This chain joins TRBV12-3 or TRBV12-4 and TRBJ2-5; 10 nucleotides agree with TRBD1. The CDR3 spans 17 residues. Trimming at V came to 0 bases and at J to 2 bases, leaving 6 bases not matched to a gene.

The J gene is TRBJ2-5, the V gene TRBV20-1; 7 bases are a match to TRBD2. The germline V gene has CDR1 DFQATT and CDR2 SNEGSKA (reference sequence). Trimming removed 3 bases from V and 4 bases from J; junction bases left unmatched: 11. The CDR3 contains 15 residues. The CDR3 DNA reads as TGCAGTGCTAGTTGGTCTAGCGGAACCACAGAGACCCAGTACTTC. Translation: CSASWSSGTTETQYF.

This clonotype has just a few counts. V and J are TRBV7-2 and TRBJ2-1, with 8 positions matching TRBD2. Germline V gene lookup returns CDR1 SGHTA and CDR2 FQGNSA. This CDR3 has 15 residues. The junction had 13 bases not matched to a gene; V was cut back by 1 base and J by 14 bases. Here the CDR3 reads CASSLDTAGGRPKFF. In DNA, the CDR3 is TGTGCCAGCAGCTTAGATACGGCGGGAGGTAGGCCTAAGTTCTTC.